Sequencing of this T cell receptor beta chain was carried out in a study of control samples from healthy donors and cancer patients. Trimming took 5 bases from V and 7 from J, leaving 21 bases between them. The germline V gene encodes CDR1 LNHDA and CDR2 SQIVND (reference sequence). The CDR3 consists of 16 residues. This clone was observed a single time. Libraries were prepared by immunoSEQ multiplex PCR; TCRdb keeps only in-frame clonotypes and omits some of them. The repertoire holds about 84,000 clones, with 90% to 95% as singletons. Sample: blood. The TCR was taken from a man aged 45-60 years in good health. This chain uses TRBV19 with TRBJ2-1; D may be TRBD2 (7 bases). CDR3 loop: CASSFGRGARGNEQFF. CDR3 nucleotides: TGTGCCAGTAGTTTTGGGAGGGGGGCGAGGGGTAATGAGCAGTTCTTC.